The 7 T cell receptor beta chains below come from one sample, sequenced in a study of blood T cell repertoires in COVID-19. Sequenced by immunoSEQ multiplex PCR; TCRdb stores in-frame clones only, minus some. In the table there are roughly 35,000 clones, 70% to 90% of which are singletons. Sequences were obtained from peripheral blood. All receptors derive from an older man with acute or convalescent COVID-19.

This sequence joins TRBV4-3 and TRBJ2-1, with D tentatively TRBD1 (5 bases). The V end was cut by 0 bases, the J end by 0 bases, with 12 bases between. The CDR3 extends over 17 amino acids. Germline loops: CDR1 LGHNA, CDR2 YSLEER. This chain's CDR3 is CASSQDLLQGSYNEQFF. In nucleotides, the CDR3 is TGCGCCAGCAGCCAAGACCTCCTTCAGGGCTCCTACAATGAGCAGTTCTTC.

V usage is TRBV18 and J usage is TRBJ2-7, with a tentative D call TRBD2 (7 bases). CDR3 length equals 15 residues. Per germline, CDR1 KGHSH and CDR2 LQKENI. V was cut by 1 base and J by 6 bases, with 16 bases left in between. In DNA form, the CDR3 reads TGTGCCAGCTCACCACTGATAGGGGGAGGGGGCGAGCAGTACTTC. Translating gives CASSPLIGGGGEQYF.

The chain links TRBV5-6 to TRBJ2-7, with a possible D match to TRBD2 (6 bases). V dropped 0 bases and J dropped 6 bases, with 13 bases sitting between them. Germline V gives CDR1 SGHDT, CDR2 YYEEEE. The CDR3 runs to 14 residues. CDR3 loop: CASSLAGLGGEQYF. DNA of the CDR3: TGTGCCAGCAGCTTGGCCGGCCTGGGGGGCGAGCAGTACTTC.

The genes are TRBV9 and TRBJ1-6; unclear D gene. Trimming stripped 0 bases from V and 0 bases from J, with 7 bases between. Per germline, CDR1 SGDLS and CDR2 YYNGEE. The CDR3 consists of 16 residues. CDR3 in amino acids: CASSVDSSSYNSPLHF. The CDR3 DNA is TGTGCCAGCAGCGTAGACTCGAGCTCCTATAATTCACCCCTCCACTTT.

DNA of the CDR3: TGTGCCAGCAGCCAAGATTACAGCACCGGGGAGCTGTTTTTT. Translated: CASSQDYSTGELFF. This rearrangement joins TRBV4-2 to TRBJ2-2; D call uncertain. Germline CDR1 LGHNA, CDR2 YNFKEQ. V was trimmed by 0 bases and J by 4 bases, leaving 6 bases between them. The CDR3 contains 14 residues.

The rearrangement joins TRBV7-2 to TRBJ2-5; 9 bases map to TRBD2. V shed 1 base, J shed 9 bases, and the junction held 9 bases outside the gene matches. This CDR3 is built from 15 residues. Germline CDR1 SGHTA, CDR2 FQGNSA. DNA of the CDR3: TGTGCCAGCAGCTTAGACTCTAGCGGGGAGAAGGCCCAGTACTTC. Protein: CASSLDSSGEKAQYF.

This clone was picked up one time. V is TRBV6-5 and J is TRBJ2-1, with D perhaps TRBD1 (6 bases). CDR1 MNHEY and CDR2 SVGAGI come from the germline V gene. This CDR3 has 13 amino acids. V lost 7 bases to trimming and J lost 12 bases, with 19 bases between them. In DNA form, the CDR3 reads TGTGCCAGCACTAGGGCTAGGGGGTCGGGGCAGTTCTTC. It yields the protein CASTRARGSGQFF.